These 11 T cell receptor beta chains originate from one sample sequenced in a study of OX40 agonist ivuxolimab in advanced cancers. Only in-frame clones appear in the TCRdb table, and some are missing; sequencing was by immunoSEQ multiplex PCR. The repertoire has roughly 76,000 clones, 70% to 90% of them found once; the top ten carry about 2.6%. The material sequenced was CD4+ or CD8+ T cells sorted from blood, taken in a trial of the OX40 agonist ivuxolimab. The origin of the receptors is an adult with an advanced solid tumor such as melanoma, head and neck, liver or kidney cancer.

This sequence joins TRBV4-3 and TRBJ1-2; no reliable D call. Germline V gene data show CDR1 as LGHNA and CDR2 as YSLEER. V was trimmed by 0 bases and J by 5 bases, leaving 19 bases between them. This CDR3 has 17 amino acids. The CDR3 spells CASSQEIGPLGGYGYTF. As DNA, the CDR3 is TGCGCCAGCAGCCAAGAGATCGGACCGTTGGGTGGGTATGGCTACACCTTC.

The chain employs TRBV11-2 and TRBJ1-2; D might be TRBD1 (5 bases). Germline V gives CDR1 SGHAT, CDR2 FQNNGV. CDR3 length: 13 residues. V was clipped by 2 bases and J by 7 bases, with 11 bases between them. CDR3 in DNA: TGTGCCAGCAGCTTATTAAAGGGGTTTGGCTACACCTTC. Protein sequence: CASSLLKGFGYTF.

This rearrangement joins TRBV6-5 to TRBJ2-5; D call uncertain. The V end lost 2 bases, the J end lost 5 bases, and 12 bases lay between the germline ends. CDR3 length: 14 residues. Germline V gene data show CDR1 as MNHEY and CDR2 as SVGAGI. The CDR3 is CASSYTWGRETQYF. DNA for the CDR3: TGTGCCAGCAGTTACACCTGGGGAAGGGAGACCCAGTACTTC.

Here the CDR3 DNA reads TGTGCTAGTGGTTCTCGCCGCGGCGGGGGCTATAATGAAAAACTGTTTTTT. This encodes CASGSRRGGGYNEKLFF. The rearrangement joins TRBV12-5 to TRBJ1-4, with D possibly TRBD1 on 6 matching bases. The CDR3 consists of 17 residues. Germline loops: CDR1 LGHNT, CDR2 FRNRAP. With 4 bases removed from V and 4 bases from J, the gap between germline ends came to 19 bases.

The chain has TRBV5-1 and TRBJ2-1, with D perhaps assigned TRBD1 or TRBD2 (6 bases each). Trimming stripped 5 bases from V and 0 bases from J, with 12 bases between. CDR1 SGHRS and CDR2 YFSETQ come from the germline V gene. This CDR3 contains 15 residues. The CDR3 coding sequence is TGCGCCAGCAGTTCGGGGGCCTACTCCTACAATGAGCAGTTCTTC. This sequence encodes CASSSGAYSYNEQFF.

The gene calls are TRBV6-5 and TRBJ2-1; 11 positions match TRBD2. Germline trimming cut 6 bases from V and 6 bases from J; bases unmatched to any gene: 4. The CDR3 covers 14 residues. The germline CDR1 and CDR2 sequences are MNHEY and SVGAGI. The CDR3 DNA sequence: TGTGCCAGCAGAGGGACTAGCGGAACCAATGAGCAGTTCTTC. Amino acids: CASRGTSGTNEQFF.

The genes are TRBV7-2 and TRBJ2-3; 8 nucleotides match TRBD2. Trimming cost V 2 bases and J 2 bases; bases outside gene matches: 12. CDR1 is SGHTA and CDR2 is FQGNSA in the germline V gene. The CDR3 extends over 18 amino acids. The CDR3 DNA reads as TGTGCCAGCAGCTTAATCTCCACGGGGGGGCTTAACACAGATACGCAGTATTTT. Translating it yields CASSLISTGGLNTDTQYF.

V usage is TRBV6-6 and J usage is TRBJ2-7; D may be TRBD1 or TRBD2 (5 bases each). CDR1 and CDR2 from the germline V gene are MNHNY and SVGAGI (reference sequence). The CDR3 extends over 14 amino acids. Trimming removed 5 bases from V and 7 bases from J, with 18 bases in between. The CDR3 loop is CASSIPGARWEQYF. CDR3 in DNA: TGTGCCAGCAGTATTCCCGGGGCCCGATGGGAGCAGTACTTC.

In regard to this clone: Other DNA sequences from this sample encode an identical CDR3 as well. The rearrangement joins TRBV29-1 to TRBJ1-5, with 10 bases identical to TRBD1. This CDR3 has 14 amino acids. J lost 8 bases, V lost 6 bases, and 10 bases had no gene match. CDR1 and CDR2 (germline): SQVTM, ANQGSEA. CDR3 DNA sequence: TGCAGCGTGTTGACAGGGGGCGCGGGTAAGCCCCAGCATTTT. Translating it yields CSVLTGGAGKPQHF.

This rearrangement joins TRBV5-6 to TRBJ2-1, with 7 nucleotides matching TRBD1. Trimming took 1 base from V and 0 from J; bases not matched to a gene: 10. Germline V gene data show CDR1 as SGHDT and CDR2 as YYEEEE. CDR3 length: 18 residues. The DNA of the CDR3 is TGTGCCAGCAGCTTGCCCGGACAGGTATCCTACTCCTACAATGAGCAGTTCTTC. Its translation is CASSLPGQVSYSYNEQFF.

The chain links TRBV5-1 to TRBJ1-2; D is unclear. Germline V gene lookup returns CDR1 SGHRS and CDR2 YFSETQ. Trimming removed 0 bases at V and 8 bases at J, with 8 bases between. CDR3 length equals 12 residues. The CDR3 loop is CASSLARKGYTF. As DNA, the CDR3 is TGCGCCAGCAGCTTGGCCAGGAAAGGCTACACCTTC.